What follows is one T cell receptor (beta chain) and its context. The data derive from a study of glioma-infiltrating T cells after dendritic cell vaccination. CDR1 is SGHRS and CDR2 is YFSETQ in the germline V gene. V lost 0 bases, J lost 1 base, and 7 bases lay in between. This CDR3 contains 14 residues. Fresh-frozen tumor tissue and more than two years of survival data were available for all. All glioblastoma patients lacked an isocitrate dehydrogenase mutation. PBMC sampling occurred before vaccination, two weeks after the third dose, and at progression. TCRB CDR3 was amplified from 2 ug genomic DNA or less. Data came from immunoSEQ multiplex PCR; TCRdb stores just in-frame clones and leaves some out. The sample lists about 67,000 clones, about 86% occurring once.

The sample was blood, taken before dendritic cell vaccination. This sequence was found in a human donor with glioblastoma. The J gene is TRBJ1-1, the V gene TRBV5-1; D gene uncertain. The CDR3 spells CASSLDGRNTEAFF. Here the CDR3 DNA reads TGCGCCAGCAGCTTGGACGGGAGGAACACTGAAGCTTTCTTT.